This T cell receptor beta chain emerged from a study of identical twins' blood T cells. Study-level background: About 50 million reads came from approximately twelve libraries, six alpha, six beta. Findings and caveats of the study: Shared CDR3 clonotype counts tracked mainly the product of cloneset sizes.

On this clonotype itself: Antigen unknown.

Libraries were made from RNA as TCR cDNA, using a modified protocol. Each TCR cDNA library carried sample-specific barcodes on both ends. A single record per CDR3 protein comes from TCRdb applying MiXCR to the 5' RACE reads. The sample lists hundreds of thousands of distinct CDR3 sequences; roughly 27% were seen once. Unmatched junction bases numbered 12, after V lost 0 bases and J lost 4 bases. The CDR3 has 18 residues. Per germline, CDR1 MNHNS and CDR2 SASEGT. The material sequenced was PBMCs. This clonotype was sampled from a woman between 18 and 55 years old in good health. The rearrangement links TRBV6-1 to TRBJ2-3, with 8 nucleotides matching TRBD2. The CDR3 reads CASSEAMASGPWADTQYF. The CDR3 bases are TGTGCCAGCAGTGAAGCAATGGCTAGCGGGCCCTGGGCAGATACGCAGTATTTT.